This entry is about one T cell receptor beta chain. Its antigen is unknown. CDR1 SGDLS and CDR2 YYNGEE come from the germline V gene. The CDR3 totals 14 residues. Trimming stripped 0 bases from V and 1 base from J, with 7 bases between. TCRdb keeps only in-frame clones here, not all; method: immunoSEQ multiplex PCR. The repertoire includes tens of thousands of clones, 80% to 95% of them detected once, and 0.25% to 0.35% sits in the top ten. The sample belongs to a study of OX40 agonist ivuxolimab in advanced cancers. As for the study in general: Three patients got partial responses; one had hepatocellular carcinoma and two had cutaneous melanoma. Notes on the study in general: Among patients with partial responses at 0.1-3.0 mg/kg, clonal expansion was among the lowest.

Sequenced material: CD4+ or CD8+ T cells sorted from blood, taken in a trial of the OX40 agonist ivuxolimab. This chain joins TRBV9 and TRBJ1-1, with D uncertain. This TCR was sampled from an adult with an advanced solid tumor such as melanoma, head and neck, liver or kidney cancer. CDR3 loop: CASSVATSNTEAFF. The CDR3 DNA sequence: TGTGCCAGCAGCGTAGCTACATCGAACACTGAAGCTTTCTTT.